The 2 T cell receptor beta chains reported below all come from one sample, sequenced in a study of blood T cell repertoires in COVID-19. Clones were sequenced by immunoSEQ multiplex PCR, and TCRdb holds only the in-frame ones, with some missing. The table records about 200,000 clones, around 85% of them present only once. Sequences were obtained from peripheral blood. The receptors shown here come from a woman between 65 and 79 years old with acute or convalescent COVID-19.

This chain uses TRBV19 with TRBJ1-1; D ambiguous. CDR3 length equals 12 residues. Trimming shortened V by 5 bases and J by 4 bases, and 8 bases separated the two germline ends. In germline, CDR1 is LNHDA, CDR2 SQIVND (reference sequence). The DNA of the CDR3 is TGTGCCAGTAGTCTGGAGGGCACTGAAGCTTTCTTT. Amino acids: CASSLEGTEAFF.

This clone was seen only once. The CDR3 DNA is TGTGCCAGCAGTTTAACTCAGGTACAATCGCAGTTCTTC. The encoded protein is CASSLTQVQSQFF. The V call is TRBV6-6, the J call TRBJ2-1, with D unresolved. The germline CDR1 and CDR2 sequences are MNHNY and SVGAGI (reference sequence). The germline V and J ends were trimmed by 4 bases and 12 bases, with 16 bases remaining between them. The CDR3 has 13 residues.